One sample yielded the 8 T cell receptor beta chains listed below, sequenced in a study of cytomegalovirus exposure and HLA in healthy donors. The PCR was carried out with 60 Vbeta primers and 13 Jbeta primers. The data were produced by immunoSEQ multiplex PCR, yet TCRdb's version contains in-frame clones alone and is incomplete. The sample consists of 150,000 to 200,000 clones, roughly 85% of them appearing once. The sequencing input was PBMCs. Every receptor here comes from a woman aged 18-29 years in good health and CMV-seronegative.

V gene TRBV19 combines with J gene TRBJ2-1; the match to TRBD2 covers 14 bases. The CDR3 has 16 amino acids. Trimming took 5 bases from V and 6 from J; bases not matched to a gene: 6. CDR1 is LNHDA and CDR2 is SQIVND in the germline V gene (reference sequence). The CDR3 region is CASSAGLAGAANEQFF. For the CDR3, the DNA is TGTGCCAGTAGTGCGGGACTAGCGGGGGCAGCCAATGAGCAGTTCTTC. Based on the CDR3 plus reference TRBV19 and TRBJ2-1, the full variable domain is DGGITQSPKYLFRKEGQNVTLSCEQNLNHDAMYWYRQDPGQGLRLIYYSQIVNDFQKGDIAEGYSVSREKKESFPLTVTSAQKNPTAFYLCASSAGLAGAANEQFFGPGTRLTVL.

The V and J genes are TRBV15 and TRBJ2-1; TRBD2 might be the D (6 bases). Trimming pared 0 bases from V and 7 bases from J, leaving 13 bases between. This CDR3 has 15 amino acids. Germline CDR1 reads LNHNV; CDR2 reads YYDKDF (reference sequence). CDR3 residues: CATSRDSGLGNEQFF. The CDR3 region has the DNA TGTGCCACCAGCAGAGACTCGGGACTCGGGAATGAGCAGTTCTTC.

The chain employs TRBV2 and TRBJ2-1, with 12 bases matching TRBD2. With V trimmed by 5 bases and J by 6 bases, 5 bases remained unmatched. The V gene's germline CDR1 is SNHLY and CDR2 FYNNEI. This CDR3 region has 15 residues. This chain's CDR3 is CASSPGTSGLNEQFF. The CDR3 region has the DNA TGTGCCAGCAGTCCCGGGACTAGCGGGCTCAATGAGCAGTTCTTC.

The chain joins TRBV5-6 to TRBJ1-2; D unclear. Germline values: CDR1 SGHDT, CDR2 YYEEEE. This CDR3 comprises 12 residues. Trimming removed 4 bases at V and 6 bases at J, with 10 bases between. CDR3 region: CASSALMDGYTF. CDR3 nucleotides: TGTGCCAGCAGCGCCCTAATGGATGGCTACACCTTC.

For the CDR3, the DNA is TGTGCCAGCAGCCCCGAATCCCCCACAGTGAACACTGAAGCTTTCTTT. This codes for CASSPESPTVNTEAFF. The gene calls are TRBV4-2 and TRBJ1-1; D not resolved. The CDR3 is 16 residues long. CDR1 and CDR2 from the germline V gene are LGHNA and YNFKEQ. Trimming took 4 bases from V and 0 from J, leaving 15 bases between them.

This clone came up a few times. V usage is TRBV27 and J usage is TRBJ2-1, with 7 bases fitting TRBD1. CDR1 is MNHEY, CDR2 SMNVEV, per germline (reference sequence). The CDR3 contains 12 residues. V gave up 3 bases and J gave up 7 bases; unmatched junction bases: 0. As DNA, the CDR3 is TGTGCCAGCAGTTTCAGGGGGAATGAGCAGTTCTTC. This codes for CASSFRGNEQFF.

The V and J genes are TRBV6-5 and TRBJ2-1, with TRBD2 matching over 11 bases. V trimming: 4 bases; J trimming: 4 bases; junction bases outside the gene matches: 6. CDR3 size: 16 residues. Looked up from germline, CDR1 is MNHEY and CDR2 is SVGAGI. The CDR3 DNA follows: TGTGCCAGCAGTTGGGGGGGACTAGCGGCTTACAATGAGCAGTTCTTC. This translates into CASSWGGLAAYNEQFF.

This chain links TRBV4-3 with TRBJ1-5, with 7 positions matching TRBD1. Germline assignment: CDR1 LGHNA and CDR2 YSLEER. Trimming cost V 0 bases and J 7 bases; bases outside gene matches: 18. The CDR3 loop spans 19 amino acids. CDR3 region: CASSQERPGVPRGDQPQHF. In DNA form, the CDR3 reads TGCGCCAGCAGCCAAGAGAGGCCCGGGGTGCCCAGGGGGGACCAGCCCCAGCATTTT.